These 17 T cell receptor beta chains were sequenced from one sample in a study of PD-1 blockade in mismatch repair-deficient tumors. Clones were sequenced by immunoSEQ multiplex PCR, and TCRdb holds only the in-frame ones, with some missing. Of about 68,000 clones listed, 70% to 80% were seen once; the top ten hold approximately 5%. Source: peripheral blood, taken 2 weeks after starting pembrolizumab. Receptors originate from an adult with mismatch repair-deficient cancer.

The chain carries TRBV7-3 and TRBJ2-5; no clear D. This CDR3 is built from 16 residues. V dropped 1 base and J dropped 2 bases, with 14 bases sitting between them. Germline CDR1 and CDR2: SGHTA and FQGTGA. The CDR3 sequence is CASSLMGNAVQETQYF. In nucleotides, the CDR3 is TGTGCCAGCAGCTTAATGGGAAATGCAGTGCAAGAGACCCAGTACTTC.

This clone was observed a handful of times. The rearrangement uses TRBV20-1 and TRBJ2-7, with D possibly being TRBD2 (5 bases). CDR1 is DFQATT, CDR2 SNEGSKA, per germline (reference sequence). The CDR3 totals 11 residues. Trimming removed 3 bases from V and 3 bases from J, with 6 bases in between. The CDR3 sequence: CSASGDYEQYF. Here the CDR3 DNA reads TGCAGTGCTAGCGGGGACTACGAGCAGTACTTC.

CDR3 bases: TGTGCCAGTAGTACCAGACAGGGGAACACTGAAGCTTTCTTT. Protein product: CASSTRQGNTEAFF. This rearrangement joins TRBV19 to TRBJ1-1, with 7 bases fitting TRBD1. The V gene end was trimmed by 4 bases and the J gene end by 1 base; junction bases not matched to a gene: 3. The CDR3 loop spans 14 amino acids. Germline V gene sequence: CDR1 LNHDA, CDR2 SQIVND (reference sequence).

This rearrangement joins TRBV5-5 to TRBJ2-3, with D unclear. Germline lookup yields CDR1 SGHKS and CDR2 YYEKEE (reference sequence). The ends were cut back, 4 bases at V and 1 base at J, with 4 bases in the middle. The CDR3 spans 12 residues. The CDR3 spells CASSPRTDTQYF. The CDR3 DNA reads TGTGCCAGCAGCCCTCGCACAGATACGCAGTATTTT.

The chain recombines TRBV5-8 with TRBJ1-2; D is unclear. With 0 bases removed from V and 1 base from J, the gap between germline ends came to 7 bases. The CDR3 length is 14 residues. The germline gives CDR1 SGHTS, CDR2 YDEGEE. In nucleotides, the CDR3 is TGTGCCAGCAGCTTGGGGGGTTTTAACTATGGCTACACCTTC. Residues: CASSLGGFNYGYTF.

The chain links TRBV29-1 to TRBJ1-1; possible D gene TRBD1, 6 bases. V was cut by 7 bases and J by 4 bases, with 16 bases left in between. The CDR3 spans 13 residues. Looked up from germline, CDR1 is SQVTM and CDR2 is ANQGSEA. The CDR3 bases are TGCAGCGCTACTCTAGGGGGGAGCACTGAAGCTTTCTTT. Translating it yields CSATLGGSTEAFF.

This sequence joins TRBV19 and TRBJ1-2; 8 bases match TRBD1. Germline V gene lookup returns CDR1 LNHDA and CDR2 SQIVND (reference sequence). This CDR3 has 14 amino acids. V shed 3 bases, J shed 8 bases, and the junction held 8 bases outside the gene matches. The CDR3 region is CASSIQGAFWGYTF. CDR3 DNA sequence: TGTGCCAGTAGTATTCAGGGGGCATTTTGGGGCTACACCTTC. Using reference TRBV19 and TRBJ1-2 for the parts outside the CDR3, the full variable domain is DGGITQSPKYLFRKEGQNVTLSCEQNLNHDAMYWYRQDPGQGLRLIYYSQIVNDFQKGDIAEGYSVSREKKESFPLTVTSAQKNPTAFYLCASSIQGAFWGYTFGSGTRLTVV.

This chain joins TRBV19 and TRBJ2-5, with a tentative D call TRBD2 (7 bases). This CDR3 has 15 amino acids. V dropped 5 bases and J dropped 4 bases, with 17 bases sitting between them. Germline CDR1 reads LNHDA; CDR2 reads SQIVND (reference sequence). CDR3 sequence: CASSVARGARETQYF. CDR3 coding DNA: TGTGCCAGTAGTGTGGCTCGGGGGGCACGAGAGACCCAGTACTTC.

The chain uses TRBV9 and TRBJ1-1, with D possibly being TRBD1 (5 bases). Looked up from germline, CDR1 is SGDLS and CDR2 is YYNGEE. The length of the CDR3 is 12 residues. The germline V and J ends were trimmed by 5 bases and 4 bases, with 9 bases remaining between them. The CDR3 loop is CASRGRGTEAFF. The CDR3, as DNA: TGTGCCAGCAGGGGGCGGGGCACTGAAGCTTTCTTT.

The chain recombines TRBV4-1 with TRBJ2-3; 7 bases fit TRBD2. From germline, CDR1 is MGHRA and CDR2 YSYEKL. The CDR3 length is 16 residues. The V and J ends lost 1 base and 1 base, in that order; junction bases with no gene match: 5. CDR3 region: CASSQVTGGGTDTQYF. In nucleotides, the CDR3 is TGCGCCAGCAGCCAAGTAACGGGAGGAGGCACAGATACGCAGTATTTT.

The chain couples TRBV19 to TRBJ1-2; possible D gene TRBD1, 5 bases. The CDR3 is made up of 15 amino acids. V was trimmed by 3 bases and J by 4 bases, leaving 15 bases between them. CDR1 and CDR2 from the germline V gene are LNHDA and SQIVND (reference sequence). The CDR3 region is CASSISQGNGYGYTF. In DNA, the CDR3 is TGTGCCAGTAGTATCAGTCAGGGAAACGGCTATGGCTACACCTTC.

This clone has a handful of counts. Other DNA sequences in the sample encode the same CDR3. This sequence joins TRBV5-4 and TRBJ2-1; possibly TRBD2 for D (6 bases). CDR3 length: 15 residues. Trimming took 0 bases from V and 3 from J, leaving 10 bases between them. CDR1 is SGHNT and CDR2 is YYREEE in the germline V gene (reference sequence). The CDR3 is CASSLELADYNEQFF. CDR3 nucleotides: TGTGCCAGCAGCTTGGAACTAGCTGACTACAATGAGCAGTTCTTC.

This clone turned up a few times. This chain uses TRBV6-6 with TRBJ1-1; D is uncertain. Between the trimmed V and J ends, which lost 5 bases and 1 base, there was a span of 11 bases. Germline V lookup: CDR1 MNHNY, CDR2 SVGAGI (reference sequence). This CDR3 is 14 amino acids long. CDR3 sequence: CASSIVGGNTEAFF. DNA for the CDR3: TGTGCCAGCAGTATCGTCGGTGGGAACACTGAAGCTTTCTTT.

CDR3 loop: CASSDVWGAGGYTF. For the CDR3, the DNA is TGTGCCAGCAGTGACGTTTGGGGGGCCGGTGGCTACACCTTC. The chain is built from TRBV6-4 and TRBJ1-2; D may be TRBD1 (6 bases). Between the trimmed V and J ends, which lost 2 bases and 7 bases, there was a span of 14 bases. Germline CDR1 reads MRHNA; CDR2 reads SNTAGT. CDR3 length equals 14 residues.

This clone appeared a single time. The chain recombines TRBV7-9 with TRBJ2-5; 11 bases are shared with TRBD2. Unmatched junction bases numbered 12, after V lost 1 base and J lost 5 bases. The germline CDR1 and CDR2 sequences are SEHNR and FQNEAQ (reference sequence). This CDR3 region has 18 residues. The CDR3 DNA reads as TGTGCCAGCAGCTTAGTAGCGGGAGGGCTCCCAGGTGCGGAGACCCAGTACTTC. Translation gives CASSLVAGGLPGAETQYF.

V gene TRBV4-1 combines with J gene TRBJ2-4; no clear D. This CDR3 region has 16 residues. From germline, CDR1 is MGHRA and CDR2 YSYEKL. V dropped 1 base and J dropped 0 bases, with 10 bases sitting between them. The CDR3 protein is CASSQVAFLAKNIQYF. In nucleotides, the CDR3 is TGCGCCAGCAGCCAAGTAGCTTTCCTAGCCAAAAACATTCAGTACTTC.

The chain employs TRBV19 and TRBJ2-7; 9 bases line up with TRBD2. Germline assignment: CDR1 LNHDA and CDR2 SQIVND (reference sequence). The trim removed 6 bases at V and 2 bases at J, leaving 5 bases unmatched. The CDR3 totals 14 residues. CDR3 region: CASSNLAGTYEQYF. In DNA, the CDR3 is TGTGCCAGTAGCAACCTAGCGGGGACCTACGAGCAGTACTTC.